The source of this T cell receptor (beta chain) is a study of CD8+CD57+ T cells in acquired aplastic anemia. Whole-study context: Average DNA yield from sorted CD4+ and CD8+ cells was about 3 ug. General study findings and limits: Patients and controls had in common twenty-nine CD8+ CDR3 sequences. Patients versus controls showed no significant CD8+ Simpson's diversity difference.

Regarding this clonotype: Its cognate antigen is unknown.

V gave up 4 bases and J gave up 1 base; unmatched junction bases: 7. The CDR3 runs 18 residues. Germline V CDR1 and CDR2: SGHVS, FNYEAQ. The study profiled TCR beta VDJ and CDR3 using genomic DNA as template. TCRdb re-called the reads through MiXCR, storing one row per CDR3 protein. The table shows under 200,000 distinct CDR3 sequences, with about 45% occurring only once. It was patients with CD8+CD57+ cell expansion by flow cytometry who were chosen for sequencing. Patients were treatment-naive when blood was sampled. The chain recombines TRBV7-6 with TRBJ2-1; 13 nucleotides align to TRBD2. This TCR derives from a human donor with aplastic anemia. The source material was sorted CD4+, CD8+, or CD8+CD57+ T cells (not recorded which) from PBMCs. The DNA of the CDR3 is TGTGCCAGCAGCTCCGGACTAGCGGGGGTTGGGTCCTACAATGAGCAGTTCTTC. Translated: CASSSGLAGVGSYNEQFF. The full variable domain, with the rest looked up from reference TRBV7-6 and TRBJ2-1, is GAGVSQSPRYKVTKRGQDVALRCDPISGHVSLYWYRQALGQGPEFLTYFNYEAQQDKSGLPNDRFSAERPEGSISTLTIQRTEQRDSAMYRCASSSGLAGVGSYNEQFFGPGTRLTVL.